Listed below are T cell receptor beta chains from one sample, sequenced in a study of blood T cell repertoires in COVID-19. The data were produced by immunoSEQ multiplex PCR, yet TCRdb's version contains in-frame clones alone and is incomplete. Of 200,000 to 250,000 clones listed, 70% to 90% are singletons. The sequenced sample consisted of peripheral blood. These receptors were collected from a woman in her thirties or forties who had recovered from COVID-19. Each CDR3 is given with its conserved first and last residue. Fields, in order: CDR3 protein, CDR3 DNA, D gene, J gene, clone size, V gene. A D gene is named only where the DNA matches it firmly. The listing skips clone size in some rows; elsewhere it reads once, few, many or a size class.

cdr3_aa: CASSPEGGKNIQYF; cdr3_nt: TGTGCCAGCTCACCAGAGGGTGGCAAAAACATTCAGTACTTC; d_call: NA; j_call: TRBJ2-4; clone_size: NA; v_call: TRBV18
cdr3_aa: CASSPRTGGSYEQFF; cdr3_nt: TGTGCCAGCAGCCCTAGGACAGGGGGCTCGTATGAGCAGTTCTTC; d_call: TRBD1; j_call: TRBJ2-1; clone_size: NA; v_call: TRBV7-2
cdr3_aa: CAWSSGWGNTIYF; cdr3_nt: TGTGCCTGGAGTTCAGGGTGGGGAAACACCATATATTTT; d_call: NA; j_call: TRBJ1-3; clone_size: NA; v_call: TRBV30
cdr3_aa: CASSPRQVGGETQYF; cdr3_nt: TGTGCCAGCAGCCCAAGACAGGTTGGGGGAGAGACCCAGTACTTC; d_call: NA; j_call: TRBJ2-5; clone_size: NA; v_call: TRBV11-3
cdr3_aa: CAISEGTRYTF; cdr3_nt: TGTGCCATCAGTGAGGGTACGAGGTACACCTTC; d_call: NA; j_call: TRBJ1-2; clone_size: NA; v_call: TRBV10-3
cdr3_aa: CASTPGEKLFF; cdr3_nt: TGTGCCAGCACCCCAGGGGAAAAACTGTTTTTT; d_call: NA; j_call: TRBJ1-4; clone_size: once; v_call: TRBV25-1
cdr3_aa: CASSMIRGNYGYTF; cdr3_nt: TGTGCCAGCAGCATGATACGGGGGAACTATGGCTACACCTTC; d_call: NA; j_call: TRBJ1-2; clone_size: NA; v_call: TRBV5-6
cdr3_aa: CASSEARTVSSYEQYF; cdr3_nt: TGTGCCAGCAGTGAAGCCCGGACAGTCTCCTCCTACGAGCAGTACTTC; d_call: NA; j_call: TRBJ2-7; clone_size: NA; v_call: TRBV6-1
cdr3_aa: CASSFPSGSSYNEQFF; cdr3_nt: TGCGCCAGCAGCTTCCCTAGCGGGAGCTCCTACAATGAGCAGTTCTTC; d_call: TRBD2; j_call: TRBJ2-1; clone_size: NA; v_call: TRBV5-1
cdr3_aa: CASSFSYRPETGELFF; cdr3_nt: TGTGCCAGCAGCTTTTCGTATCGTCCAGAAACCGGGGAGCTGTTTTTT; d_call: NA; j_call: TRBJ2-2; clone_size: NA; v_call: TRBV5-6
cdr3_aa: CASQDRLGHEQYF; cdr3_nt: TGTGCCAGCCAGGACAGGTTGGGTCACGAGCAGTACTTC; d_call: TRBD1; j_call: TRBJ2-7; clone_size: NA; v_call: TRBV28
cdr3_aa: CATSTGDRGLDTQYF; cdr3_nt: TGTGCCACCAGCACAGGTGACAGGGGGCTAGATACGCAGTATTTT; d_call: TRBD1; j_call: TRBJ2-3; clone_size: NA; v_call: TRBV15
cdr3_aa: CASIRQGRGTEAFF; cdr3_nt: TGTGCCAGCATTCGACAGGGCCGGGGCACTGAAGCTTTCTTT; d_call: TRBD1; j_call: TRBJ1-1; clone_size: NA; v_call: TRBV2
cdr3_aa: CASSLSPGLADTDTQYF; cdr3_nt: TGTGCCAGCAGCTTAAGCCCGGGACTAGCGGACACAGATACGCAGTATTTT; d_call: TRBD2; j_call: TRBJ2-3; clone_size: NA; v_call: TRBV11-3
cdr3_aa: CASSLSSNRDTQYF; cdr3_nt: TGTGCCAGCAGCCTGAGCTCCAATAGAGATACGCAGTATTTT; d_call: NA; j_call: TRBJ2-3; clone_size: few; v_call: TRBV9
cdr3_aa: CASRGQGSYEQYF; cdr3_nt: TGTGCCAGCAGAGGGCAGGGTTCCTACGAGCAGTACTTC; d_call: NA; j_call: TRBJ2-7; clone_size: NA; v_call: TRBV6-6
cdr3_aa: CASSFGSGLALNEQFF; cdr3_nt: TGTGCCAGCAGCTTTGGGTCGGGACTAGCGCTCAATGAGCAGTTCTTC; d_call: TRBD2; j_call: TRBJ2-1; clone_size: NA; v_call: TRBV5-5
cdr3_aa: CASSQGGESTDTQYF; cdr3_nt: TGCGCCAGCAGCCAAGGCGGGGAGAGCACAGATACGCAGTATTTT; d_call: NA; j_call: TRBJ2-3; clone_size: once; v_call: TRBV4-3
cdr3_aa: CASSLVVDTSTDTQYF; cdr3_nt: TGTGCCAGCAGTTTAGTAGTGGACACTAGCACAGATACGCAGTATTTT; d_call: NA; j_call: TRBJ2-3; clone_size: NA; v_call: TRBV27
cdr3_aa: CASSQAARDTDTQYF; cdr3_nt: TGTGCCAGCAGCCAAGCGGCGCGGGACACAGATACGCAGTATTTT; d_call: NA; j_call: TRBJ2-3; clone_size: NA; v_call: TRBV3-1/TRBV3-2
cdr3_aa: CASSPLRASSGRYEQYF; cdr3_nt: TGTGCCAGCAGCCCATTACGGGCGTCTAGCGGGAGGTACGAGCAGTACTTC; d_call: TRBD2; j_call: TRBJ2-7; clone_size: NA; v_call: TRBV11-3
cdr3_aa: CASSQVVSSGGTTGELFF; cdr3_nt: TGCGCCAGCAGCCAAGTTGTTTCTAGCGGGGGAACCACCGGGGAGCTGTTTTTT; d_call: TRBD2; j_call: TRBJ2-2; clone_size: NA; v_call: TRBV4-3
cdr3_aa: CASSLDRSSGNTIYF; cdr3_nt: TGTGCCAGCAGCTTAGACAGGTCCTCTGGAAACACCATATATTTT; d_call: NA; j_call: TRBJ1-3; clone_size: NA; v_call: TRBV7-6
cdr3_aa: CASSLSGGYNSPLHF; cdr3_nt: TGTGCCAGCAGTTTAAGCGGGGGGTATAATTCACCCCTCCACTTT; d_call: NA; j_call: TRBJ1-6; clone_size: once; v_call: TRBV28
cdr3_aa: CASSIAPDSPYEQYF; cdr3_nt: TGTGCCAGTAGTATAGCTCCGGACAGCCCCTACGAGCAGTACTTC; d_call: NA; j_call: TRBJ2-7; clone_size: once; v_call: TRBV19
cdr3_aa: CASSLVGLGYRGRGGVFF; cdr3_nt: TGTGCCAGCAGCTTAGTCGGTTTAGGGTACAGGGGGCGCGGGGGAGTGTTCTTC; d_call: TRBD1; j_call: TRBJ2-1; clone_size: NA; v_call: TRBV7-2
cdr3_aa: CASSVYGRESGANVLTF; cdr3_nt: TGTGCCAGCAGCGTATACGGACGGGAATCTGGGGCCAACGTCCTGACTTTC; d_call: NA; j_call: TRBJ2-6; clone_size: NA; v_call: TRBV9
cdr3_aa: CSASRGYEQYF; cdr3_nt: TGCAGTGCTAGCCGGGGGTACGAGCAGTACTTC; d_call: NA; j_call: TRBJ2-7; clone_size: NA; v_call: TRBV20-1